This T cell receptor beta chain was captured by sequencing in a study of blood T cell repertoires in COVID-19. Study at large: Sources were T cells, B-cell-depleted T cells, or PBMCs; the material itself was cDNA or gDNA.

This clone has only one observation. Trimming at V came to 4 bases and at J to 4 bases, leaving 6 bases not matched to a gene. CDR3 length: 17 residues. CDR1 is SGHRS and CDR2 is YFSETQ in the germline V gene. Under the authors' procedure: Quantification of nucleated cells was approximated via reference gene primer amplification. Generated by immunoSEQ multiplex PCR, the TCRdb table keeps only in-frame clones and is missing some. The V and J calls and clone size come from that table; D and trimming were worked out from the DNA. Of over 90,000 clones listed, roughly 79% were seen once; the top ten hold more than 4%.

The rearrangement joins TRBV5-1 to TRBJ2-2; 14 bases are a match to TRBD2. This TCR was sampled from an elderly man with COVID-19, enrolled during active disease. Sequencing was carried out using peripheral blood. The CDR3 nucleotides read TGCGCCAGCAGCAGGGGACTAGCGGGAGCGGGCACCGGGGAGCTGTTTTTT. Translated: CASSRGLAGAGTGELFF.